This is a list of T cell receptor beta chains from one sample in a study of cytomegalovirus exposure and HLA in healthy donors. TCRdb keeps only in-frame clones here, not all; method: immunoSEQ multiplex PCR. This table has 150,000 or so clones, around 78% appearing once. Input material: PBMCs. These receptors came from a woman under 30 in good health and CMV-seronegative. Each CDR3 is given with its conserved first and last residue. Each record gives: clone size, J gene, D gene, V gene, CDR3 DNA, CDR3 protein. The D gene is left open where the match is weak. Some rows mark clone size as missing; the rest say once, few, many or name a class of expanded clone.

>-|TRBJ2-1|-|TRBV27
TGTGCCAGCAGTTTATGGGGCCATCAGAGGCAGTTCTTC
CASSLWGHQRQFF
>-|TRBJ2-7|-|TRBV7-2
TGTGCCAGCAGCTTAGAGTTGGGGGGGGGCCAAAACGAGCAGTACTTC
CASSLELGGGQNEQYF
>-|TRBJ2-1|-|TRBV7-9
TGTGCCAGCACCGAACAGGGGACGGGGGCACATGAGCAGTTCTTC
CASTEQGTGAHEQFF
>-|TRBJ2-3|TRBD1|TRBV6-5
TGTGCCAGCAGTAAAGACAGGGGGGACACAGATACGCAGTATTTT
CASSKDRGDTDTQYF
>-|TRBJ2-3|TRBD2|TRBV6-4
TGTGCCAGCAGTCCCTTAGCGGGGGGGACAGATACGCAGTATTTT
CASSPLAGGTDTQYF
>-|TRBJ1-2|-|TRBV6-5
TGTGCCAGCAGTTACTCGACGCAGGGGTATGGCTACACCTTC
CASSYSTQGYGYTF
>-|TRBJ2-1|TRBD1|TRBV7-2
TGTGCCAGCGGGACGGGACAGGGGGCCTCCTACAATGAGCAGTTCTTC
CASGTGQGASYNEQFF
>-|TRBJ2-3|-|TRBV4-3
TGCGCCAGCAGCCAAGATGCGGGCAACACAGATACGCAGTATTTT
CASSQDAGNTDTQYF
>-|TRBJ2-3|TRBD2|TRBV5-1
TGCGCCAGCAGCTTGGGGGGACTAGCGGGGACAGATACGCAGTATTTT
CASSLGGLAGTDTQYF
>-|TRBJ2-3|-|TRBV6-5
TGTGCCAGCAGTTACTGGGCAGGGGGCACAGATACGCAGTATTTT
CASSYWAGGTDTQYF
>-|TRBJ1-3|TRBD1|TRBV5-6
TGTGCCAGCAGCCTTAGACAGGGGGGAAACACCATATATTTT
CASSLRQGGNTIYF
>-|TRBJ1-1|-|TRBV5-1
TGCGCCAGCAGCTTGTCGCGGGTGGAGAACACTGAAGCTTTCTTT
CASSLSRVENTEAFF
>few|TRBJ1-2|-|TRBV27
TGTGCCAGCAGTAAGCAGGGGTCCAGCTACACCTTC
CASSKQGSSYTF
>-|TRBJ1-2|TRBD1|TRBV7-9
TGTGCCAGCAGCTTAGCGCGTCCGGGACAGGGTGCAGACTATGGCTACACCTTC
CASSLARPGQGADYGYTF
>-|TRBJ2-7|-|TRBV2
TGTGCCAGCTTTCAGGAGGCCAGGGGGCAGTACTTC
CASFQEARGQYF
>-|TRBJ1-1|-|TRBV21-1
TGTGCCAGCAGTCTCGACAGGGGCACTGAAGCTTTCTTT
CASSLDRGTEAFF
>-|TRBJ1-3|-|TRBV4-3
TGCGCCAGCAGCCAAGATTCGGGGACTGGAAACACCATATATTTT
CASSQDSGTGNTIYF
>-|TRBJ1-1|-|TRBV10-3
TGTGCCATCAGTGATTTCCCGGGATCGGGGAACACTGAAGCTTTCTTT
CAISDFPGSGNTEAFF
>-|TRBJ2-5|TRBD1|TRBV7-9
TGTGCCAGCAGCTGGGGACAGAGGCAAGAGACCCAGTACTTC
CASSWGQRQETQYF
>-|TRBJ2-4|-|TRBV5-1
TGCGCCAGCAGCTTAGGAGCAGCCAAAAACATTCAGTACTTC
CASSLGAAKNIQYF
>once|TRBJ2-3|-|TRBV29-1
TGCAGCGTTGATAGGGGCAGGGGTGTTGCAGATACGCAGTATTTT
CSVDRGRGVADTQYF
>-|TRBJ2-5|TRBD1|TRBV18
TGTGCCAGCTCACCAGGGACAGCGGAGACCCAGTACTTC
CASSPGTAETQYF
>-|TRBJ2-2|-|TRBV14
TGTGCCAGCAGCGGAGGAGGGAACACCGGGGAGCTGTTTTTT
CASSGGGNTGELFF
>-|TRBJ2-4|-|TRBV5-1
TGCGCCAGCTACCATCCAAATGATAAAAACAGTCAGTACTTC
CASYHPNDKNSQYF
>-|TRBJ2-3|TRBD2|TRBV28
TGTGCCAGCAGTTCCCTTAGCGGGGTAGGGAGAGGTACGCAGTATTTT
CASSSLSGVGRGTQYF
>-|TRBJ1-2|-|TRBV7-9
TGTGCCAGCAGCTTAGCGCAAGGAGCTAACTATGGCTACACCTTC
CASSLAQGANYGYTF
>-|TRBJ2-5|TRBD1|TRBV4-3
TGCGCCAGCAGCCAGGGACAGGGGGCTGGTGAGACCCAGTACTTC
CASSQGQGAGETQYF
>-|TRBJ2-3|TRBD2|TRBV9
TGTGCCAGCAGCGTAGAGGAGCGGGAGTGGGGCACAGATACGCAGTATTTT
CASSVEEREWGTDTQYF
>-|TRBJ1-2|TRBD1|TRBV28
TGTGCCAGCAGGACGGGACAGGCTTCCACCCGCGGCTATGGCTACACCTTC
CASRTGQASTRGYGYTF
>-|TRBJ1-5|TRBD1|TRBV2
TGTGCCAGCGACCGGGACAGGTCTATTTCTGGCAATCAGCCCCAGCATTTT
CASDRDRSISGNQPQHF
>-|TRBJ1-2|-|TRBV4-1
TGCGCCAGCAGCCAAGCTTTCCCTCAGGCCTCGAACGAGCCTGGCTACACCTTC
CASSQAFPQASNEPGYTF
>once|TRBJ2-5|TRBD1|TRBV18
TGTGCCAGCTCACCTCGGACCGGGACAGGGGGCAGGGAGACCCAGTACTTC
CASSPRTGTGGRETQYF
>-|TRBJ2-2|TRBD2|TRBV5-4
TGTGCCAGCAAGATAGGGCTAGCGGGGAACACCGGGGAGCTGTTTTTT
CASKIGLAGNTGELFF
>-|TRBJ1-2|-|TRBV11-2
TGTGCCAGCAGCCGACTAGTAGAGACTGGGGGTTATTGGGGCTACACCTTC
CASSRLVETGGYWGYTF
>-|TRBJ1-3|-|TRBV5-1
TGCGCCAGCAGCACGGACAGCTCTGGAAACACCATATATTTT
CASSTDSSGNTIYF
>few|TRBJ1-2|TRBD1|TRBV7-9
TGTGCCAGCAGCCATCTACGTGACAGGGGGCTGGTGGGCTACACCTTC
CASSHLRDRGLVGYTF
>-|TRBJ2-2|TRBD2|TRBV29-1
TGCAGCGTTGGAGGTCTAGCGGGAGCCGACGGGGAGCTGTTTTTT
CSVGGLAGADGELFF
>-|TRBJ1-1|-|TRBV4-3
TGCGCCAGCAGCCAAGCTCACAGGGTTGTGTTTGGTGAAGCTTTCTTT
CASSQAHRVVFGEAFF